Only a few counts were recorded for the clone carrying this TCR beta chain. The repertoire was sequenced with immunoSEQ multiplex PCR; TCRdb's copy has only in-frame clones and lacks some. The sample contains about 39,000 clones, 83% of which appear only once. The data were taken from a study of control samples from healthy donors and cancer patients. V shed 3 bases, J shed 4 bases, and the junction held 15 bases outside the gene matches. The CDR3 sequence is 19 residues long. Germline assignment: CDR1 SGDLS and CDR2 YYNGEE. The clonotype originates from a man between 60 and 75 years old in good health. The sequencing input was blood. V is TRBV9 and J is TRBJ2-2, with 10 bases matching TRBD1. For the CDR3, the DNA is TGTGCCAGCAGCGAGAACCGGGACAGGGGCCTTAGCCTCACCGGGGAGCTGTTTTTT. Translating it yields CASSENRDRGLSLTGELFF. The entire variable domain, with the rest obtained from reference TRBV9 and TRBJ2-2, is as follows: DSGVTQTPKHLITATGQRVTLRCSPRSGDLSVYWYQQSLDQGLQFLIQYYNGEERAKGNILERFSAQQFPDLHSELNLSSLELGDSALYFCASSENRDRGLSLTGELFFGEGSRLTVL.